This T cell receptor beta chain was found in a study of shared clonotypes between healthy human individuals. General study points: Sorted-subset sequencing, rarefaction showed, was incomplete despite large depth.

To note about this clone: Its antigen is still unknown.

Germline lookup yields CDR1 MNHEY and CDR2 SMNVEV (reference sequence). The CDR3 sequence is 16 residues long. V trimming: 6 bases; J trimming: 0 bases; junction bases outside the gene matches: 3. Produced via immunoSEQ multiplex PCR; TCRdb's table is partial and in-frame only. In the table there are hundreds of thousands of clones, roughly 95% of which are singletons. CD8 cells regarded as naive lacked CD45RO, were positively chosen for CCR7, and omitted terminally differentiated effector memory CD45RA+ cells. Sequencing was performed on naive CD8+ T cells sorted from blood. The V call is TRBV27, the J call TRBJ2-6, with 9 positions matching TRBD1. This TCR was recovered from a woman younger than 45 in good health. As DNA, the CDR3 is TGTGCCAGCAGGGGACAGGGCCTCTCTGGGGCCAACGTCCTGACTTTC. This encodes CASRGQGLSGANVLTF.